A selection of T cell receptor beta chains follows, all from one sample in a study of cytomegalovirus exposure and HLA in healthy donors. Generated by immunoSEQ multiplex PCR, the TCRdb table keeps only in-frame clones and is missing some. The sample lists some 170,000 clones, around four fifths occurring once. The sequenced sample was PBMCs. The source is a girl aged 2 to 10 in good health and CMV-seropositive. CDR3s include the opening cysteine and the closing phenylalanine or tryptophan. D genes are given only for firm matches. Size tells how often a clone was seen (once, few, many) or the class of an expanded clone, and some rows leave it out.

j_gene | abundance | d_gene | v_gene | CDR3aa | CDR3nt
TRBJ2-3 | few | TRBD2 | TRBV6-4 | CASSSIAGEADTQYF | TGTGCCAGCAGTTCCATAGCGGGAGAAGCAGATACGCAGTATTTT
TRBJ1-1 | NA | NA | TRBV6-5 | CASRGLHEAFF | TGTGCCAGCAGGGGCCTTCATGAAGCTTTCTTT
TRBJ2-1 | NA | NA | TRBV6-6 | CATDAGPYNEQFF | TGTGCCACCGACGCGGGACCCTACAATGAGCAGTTCTTC
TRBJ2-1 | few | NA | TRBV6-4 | CASSDRDYNEQFF | TGTGCCAGCAGTGACCGGGACTACAATGAGCAGTTCTTC
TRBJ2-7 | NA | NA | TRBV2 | CASRGLGLLYEQYF | TGTGCCAGCAGGGGCCTAGGACTTCTCTACGAGCAGTACTTC
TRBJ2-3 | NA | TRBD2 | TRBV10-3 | CAIRTSGSPQDTQYF | TGTGCCATCAGGACTAGCGGGAGTCCCCAAGATACGCAGTATTTT
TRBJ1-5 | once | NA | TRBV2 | CASSAQGSNQPQHF | TGTGCCAGCAGTGCGCAGGGTTCCAATCAGCCCCAGCATTTT
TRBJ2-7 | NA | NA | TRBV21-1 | CASTLRRTVSIYEQYF | TGTGCCAGCACCTTGAGGAGGACAGTCTCTATATACGAGCAGTACTTC
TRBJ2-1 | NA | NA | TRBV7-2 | CASSLGTISYNEQFF | TGTGCCAGCAGCTTAGGGACAATCTCCTACAATGAGCAGTTCTTC
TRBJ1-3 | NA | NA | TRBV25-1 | CASSEAGVGNTIYF | TGTGCCAGCAGTGAAGCCGGGGTTGGAAACACCATATATTTT
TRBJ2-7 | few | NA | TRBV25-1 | CASSESRGAPLEQYF | TGTGCCAGCAGTGAATCACGGGGGGCCCCCCTCGAGCAGTACTTC
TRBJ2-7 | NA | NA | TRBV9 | CASSEGDEQYF | TGTGCCAGCAGCGAGGGGGACGAGCAGTACTTC
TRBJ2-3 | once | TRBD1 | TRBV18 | CASSPDRATDTQYF | TGTGCCAGCTCACCAGACAGGGCCACAGATACGCAGTATTTT
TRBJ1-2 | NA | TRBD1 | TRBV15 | CATSSDRANYGYTF | TGTGCCACCAGCAGCGACAGGGCTAACTATGGCTACACCTTC
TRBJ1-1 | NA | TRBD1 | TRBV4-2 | CASSQTYTGQGSASEAFF | TGTGCCAGCAGCCAAACCTACACAGGACAGGGTTCGGCGTCTGAAGCTTTCTTT
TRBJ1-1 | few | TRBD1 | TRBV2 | CASSVRDREGFTEAFF | TGTGCCAGCAGTGTCCGGGACAGGGAGGGTTTCACTGAAGCTTTCTTT
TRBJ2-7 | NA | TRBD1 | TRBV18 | CASSGVRDRANEQYF | TGTGCCAGCTCAGGAGTCCGGGACAGGGCGAACGAGCAGTACTTC
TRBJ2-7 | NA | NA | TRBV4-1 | CASSQGDKSYEQYF | TGCGCCAGCAGCCAAGGGGACAAATCCTACGAGCAGTACTTC
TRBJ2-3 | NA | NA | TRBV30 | CAWSVLYPSTDTQYF | TGTGCCTGGAGTGTACTCTATCCCTCCACAGATACGCAGTATTTT
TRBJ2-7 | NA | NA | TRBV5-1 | CASSRENLNVYEQYF | TGCGCCAGCAGCCGAGAGAACCTAAATGTCTACGAGCAGTACTTC
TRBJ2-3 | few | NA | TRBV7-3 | CASSEDRGGDTQYF | TGTGCCAGCAGCGAAGACAGGGGAGGGGATACGCAGTATTTT
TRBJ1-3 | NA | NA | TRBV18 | CASSPNRGSGNTIYF | TGTGCCAGCTCACCAAACCGGGGCTCTGGAAACACCATATATTTT
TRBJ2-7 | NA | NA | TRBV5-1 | CASSSVPQGIDEQYF | TGCGCCAGCAGCTCCGTACCGCAGGGAATCGACGAGCAGTACTTC
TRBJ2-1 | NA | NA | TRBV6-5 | CASSTGRNSYNEQFF | TGTGCCAGCAGTACAGGGAGAAACTCCTACAATGAGCAGTTCTTC
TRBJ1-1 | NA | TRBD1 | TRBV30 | CAWSHRQGGFF | TGTGCCTGGAGTCATAGACAGGGGGGTTTCTTT
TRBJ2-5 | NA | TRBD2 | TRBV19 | CASSRTSGSNQETQYF | TGTGCCAGTAGTAGGACTAGCGGGAGTAACCAAGAGACCCAGTACTTC
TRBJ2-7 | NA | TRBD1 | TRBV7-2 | CASSYGQGVSYEQYF | TGTGCCAGCAGCTACGGACAGGGCGTCTCCTACGAGCAGTACTTC
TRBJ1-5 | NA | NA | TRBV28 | CASSPSNQPQHF | TGTGCCAGCAGTCCCTCGAATCAGCCCCAGCATTTT
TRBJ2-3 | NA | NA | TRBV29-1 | CSVGGIAASTDTQYF | TGCAGCGTTGGGGGGATAGCGGCTAGCACAGATACGCAGTATTTT
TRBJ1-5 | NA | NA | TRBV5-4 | CASSLGRAQPQHF | TGTGCCAGCAGCTTGGGCAGGGCTCAGCCCCAGCATTTT
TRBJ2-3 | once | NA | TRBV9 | CASSVGEGERTDTQYF | TGTGCCAGCAGCGTAGGTGAGGGAGAAAGGACAGATACGCAGTATTTT
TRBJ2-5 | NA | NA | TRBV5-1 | CASSHLGGQETQYF | TGCGCCAGCAGCCACCTGGGGGGTCAAGAGACCCAGTACTTC
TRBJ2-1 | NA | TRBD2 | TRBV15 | CATSRSGTTYNEQFF | TGTGCCACCAGCAGATCCGGGACTACCTACAATGAGCAGTTCTTC
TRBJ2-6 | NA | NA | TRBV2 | CASSEDPGGANVLTF | TGTGCCAGCAGTGAAGATCCGGGAGGGGCCAACGTCCTGACTTTC
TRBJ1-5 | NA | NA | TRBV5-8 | CASSFSKHQPQHF | TGTGCCAGCAGCTTCTCAAAGCATCAGCCCCAGCATTTT
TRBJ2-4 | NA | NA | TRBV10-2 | CASKGERNIQYF | TGCGCCAGCAAGGGAGAAAGAAACATTCAGTACTTC
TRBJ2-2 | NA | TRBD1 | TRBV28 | CASRGTGSGELFF | TGTGCCAGCAGAGGGACAGGGAGCGGGGAGCTGTTTTTT
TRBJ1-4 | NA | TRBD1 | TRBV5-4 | CASRAGGTVNEKLFF | TGTGCCAGCAGGGCTGGCGGGACAGTAAATGAAAAACTGTTTTTT
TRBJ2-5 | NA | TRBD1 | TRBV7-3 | CASSRSGTGLGETQYF | TGTGCCAGCAGCAGGTCCGGGACAGGGTTGGGCGAGACCCAGTACTTC
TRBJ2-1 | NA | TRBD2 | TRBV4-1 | CASSQDTAGLANEQFF | TGCGCCAGCAGCCAAGATACCGCGGGACTAGCCAATGAGCAGTTCTTC
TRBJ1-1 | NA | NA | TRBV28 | CAIRGGYTEAFF | TGTGCCATCCGCGGGGGATACACTGAAGCTTTCTTT
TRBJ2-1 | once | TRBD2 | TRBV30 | CAWSPLGLAGGPASYNEQFF | TGTGCCTGGAGTCCTTTGGGACTAGCGGGAGGGCCCGCCTCCTACAATGAGCAGTTCTTC
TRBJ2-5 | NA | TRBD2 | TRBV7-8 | CASRSRGLAGLEQETQYF | TGTGCCAGCCGTTCCCGGGGACTAGCGGGGTTAGAACAAGAGACCCAGTACTTC
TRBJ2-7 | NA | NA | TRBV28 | CASSFSLGAPSYEQYF | TGTGCCAGCAGTTTTAGTTTGGGGGCTCCTTCCTACGAGCAGTACTTC
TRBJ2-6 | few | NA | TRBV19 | CASSIGQAGANVLTF | TGTGCCAGTAGTATAGGTCAGGCTGGGGCCAACGTCCTGACTTTC
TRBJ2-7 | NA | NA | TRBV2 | CATPSAGEPYEQYF | TGTGCCACCCCATCGGCAGGGGAGCCCTACGAGCAGTACTTC
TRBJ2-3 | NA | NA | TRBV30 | CAWTGADTQYF | TGTGCCTGGACTGGAGCCGATACGCAGTATTTT
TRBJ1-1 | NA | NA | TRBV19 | CASTAGMNTEAFF | TGTGCCAGTACGGCAGGGATGAACACTGAAGCTTTCTTT
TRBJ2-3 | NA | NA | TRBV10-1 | CASSDGLFDTQYF | TGCGCCAGCAGTGATGGACTGTTCGATACGCAGTATTTT
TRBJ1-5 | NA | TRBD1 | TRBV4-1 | CASSPRDRGLTLNQPQHF | TGCGCCAGCAGCCCCAGGGACAGGGGATTGACCCTTAATCAGCCCCAGCATTTT
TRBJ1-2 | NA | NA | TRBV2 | CASRTGGLYYGYTF | TGTGCCAGCAGGACGGGGGGGCTATACTATGGCTACACCTTC
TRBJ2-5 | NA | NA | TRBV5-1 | CASSSQSQETQYF | TGCGCCAGCAGCTCGCAGTCCCAAGAGACCCAGTACTTC
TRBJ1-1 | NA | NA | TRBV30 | CAWSGQLYTEAFF | TGTGCCTGGAGCGGACAGCTCTACACTGAAGCTTTCTTT
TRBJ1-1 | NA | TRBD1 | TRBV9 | CASSSRDRNTEAFF | TGTGCCAGCAGCTCCCGGGACAGGAACACTGAAGCTTTCTTT
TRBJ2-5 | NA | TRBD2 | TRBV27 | CASSSASGMVGGAQYF | TGTGCCAGCAGTTCAGCTAGCGGGATGGTGGGTGGGGCCCAGTACTTC
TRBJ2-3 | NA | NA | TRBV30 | CAWSIRGRGDTQYF | TGTGCCTGGAGCATTCGGGGTAGAGGGGATACGCAGTATTTT
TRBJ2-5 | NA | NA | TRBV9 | CASSVEGMEETQYF | TGTGCCAGCAGCGTAGAGGGGATGGAAGAGACCCAGTACTTC